These 30 T cell receptor beta chains came from one sample sequenced in a study of blood T cell repertoires in COVID-19. Produced via immunoSEQ multiplex PCR; TCRdb's table is partial and in-frame only. The sample shows over 150,000 clones, about four fifths of them seen only once. The sequenced material came from peripheral blood. The receptors derive from a woman aged 60 to 75 with acute or convalescent COVID-19.

J is TRBJ1-2 and V is TRBV5-6; D gene unclear. Germline CDR1 is SGHDT and CDR2 is YYEEEE. This CDR3 contains 14 residues. V shed 3 bases and J shed 0 bases, with 9 bases lying between them. The CDR3 spells CASSSRLSNYGYTF. The CDR3 DNA is TGTGCCAGCAGCTCCAGGTTATCTAACTATGGCTACACCTTC.

The V gene is TRBV18, the J gene TRBJ1-5, with D perhaps matching TRBD1 (5 bases). The V gene lost 0 bases and the J gene lost 6 bases, with 15 bases spanning the gap. The CDR3 totals 16 residues. Germline values: CDR1 KGHSH, CDR2 LQKENI. Here the CDR3 reads CASSPPSGGGGQPQHF. The CDR3 region has the DNA TGTGCCAGCTCACCACCGTCGGGGGGAGGAGGTCAGCCCCAGCATTTT.

V gene TRBV6-5 combines with J gene TRBJ1-1, with 8 nucleotides matching TRBD1. Germline V gene sequence: CDR1 MNHEY, CDR2 SVGAGI. The CDR3 covers 15 residues. V trimming: 5 bases; J trimming: 1 base; junction bases outside the gene matches: 6. DNA of the CDR3: TGTGCCAGCAGTAACCGACAGGGGTGGAACACTGAAGCTTTCTTT. This encodes CASSNRQGWNTEAFF.

The V and J genes are TRBV6-5 and TRBJ2-3, with 9 bases aligning to TRBD2. The V gene's germline CDR1 is MNHEY and CDR2 SVGAGI. V shed 2 bases, J shed 5 bases, and the junction held 5 bases outside the gene matches. CDR3 length equals 15 residues. This chain's CDR3 is CASSYGGGAQDTQYF. The DNA of the CDR3 is TGTGCCAGCAGTTACGGCGGGGGGGCACAAGATACGCAGTATTTT.

The chain carries TRBV7-2 and TRBJ1-2; possible D gene TRBD1, 6 bases. Trimming pared 2 bases from V and 6 bases from J, leaving 16 bases between. The CDR3 consists of 15 residues. Germline CDR1 and CDR2: SGHTA and FQGNSA. CDR3 coding DNA: TGTGCCAGCAGCTTACAATGGCTTTCAGGGGATGGCTACACCTTC. It encodes CASSLQWLSGDGYTF.

The V gene is TRBV29-1, the J gene TRBJ2-7, with 9 bases identical to TRBD1. Germline CDR1 and CDR2: SQVTM and ANQGSEA. V shed 4 bases and J 6 bases; nucleotides not matched to a gene: 7. The CDR3 covers 13 residues. CDR3 sequence (DNA): TGCAGCGTTGCTGGGACAGGGAACTCCGAGCAGTACTTC. Protein: CSVAGTGNSEQYF.

J is TRBJ1-2 and V is TRBV28, with 7 nucleotides matching TRBD1. This CDR3 comprises 14 residues. Losses at the gene ends were 10 bases for V and 0 bases for J; bases not matched to a gene: 8. Looked up from germline, CDR1 is MDHEN and CDR2 is SYDVKM. As DNA, the CDR3 is TGTGCCACCATGCCAGGGGGGTCTAACTATGGCTACACCTTC. Protein product: CATMPGGSNYGYTF.

This chain links TRBV21-1 with TRBJ1-2. TRBV21-1 is listed as a pseudogene. The CDR3 sequence is 16 residues long. DNA of the CDR3: TGTGCCAGCACCATCGAGCGGGGCCACGAGTACTATGGCTACACCTTC. Translated, it gives CASTIERGHEYYGYTF.

The chain recombines TRBV19 with TRBJ2-1, with TRBD1 matching over 8 bases. Germline values: CDR1 LNHDA, CDR2 SQIVND (reference sequence). The CDR3 consists of 16 residues. The J segment lost 0 bases and the V segment lost 10 bases, leaving 11 bases of the junction unmatched. The CDR3 spells CATSLNRGSSYNEQFF. CDR3 coding DNA: TGTGCCACCTCCTTGAACAGGGGGAGCTCCTACAATGAGCAGTTCTTC.

The chain joins TRBV4-2 to TRBJ2-1; 7 positions agree with TRBD1. CDR1 is LGHNA, CDR2 YNFKEQ, per germline. V lost 0 bases and J lost 7; bases outside the gene matches: 9. The CDR3 has 16 amino acids. CDR3 nucleotide sequence: TGTGCCAGCAGCCAAGATAAAAAGGGGGCATTAAATGAGCAGTTCTTC. Its translation: CASSQDKKGALNEQFF.

The V and J genes are TRBV18 and TRBJ2-6; D uncertain. This CDR3 has 14 residues. V dropped 3 bases and J dropped 3 bases, with 6 bases sitting between them. Germline CDR1 reads KGHSH; CDR2 reads LQKENI. The CDR3 is CASSPSSGANVLTF. CDR3 in DNA: TGTGCCAGCTCACCGAGTAGTGGGGCCAACGTCCTGACTTTC.

This rearrangement joins TRBV3-1 (or the pseudogene TRBV3-2) to TRBJ2-4, with 9 bases that match TRBD2. This CDR3 has 15 amino acids. The J segment lost 4 bases and the V segment lost 6 bases, leaving 7 bases of the junction unmatched. Germline CDR1 is LGHDT and CDR2 is YNNKEL (reference sequence). Here the CDR3 reads CASRPGTSTKNIQYF. CDR3 DNA sequence: TGTGCCAGCAGGCCCGGGACTAGCACTAAAAACATTCAGTACTTC.

CDR3 coding DNA: TGTGCCAGCAGCCCTCGGACAGGGGGTTACTATGGCTACACCTTC. This sequence encodes CASSPRTGGYYGYTF. The chain recombines TRBV27 with TRBJ1-2, with 10 bases lining up with TRBD1. J gave up 3 bases and V 6 bases, and 7 bases lay outside the gene matches. The CDR3 runs to 15 residues. Per the germline V gene, CDR1 is MNHEY and CDR2 is SMNVEV (reference sequence).

The rearrangement links TRBV3-1 (or the pseudogene TRBV3-2) to TRBJ1-2; the D is unclear. Trimming took off 3 bases at V and 7 bases at J, with 15 bases between the two ends. The CDR3 has 14 residues. Per the germline V gene, CDR1 is LGHDT and CDR2 is YNNKEL (reference sequence). CDR3 in amino acids: CASSQSGVLGGYTF. The DNA for the CDR3 is TGTGCCAGCAGCCAGTCCGGGGTACTGGGTGGCTACACCTTC.

The V and J genes are TRBV12-3 or TRBV12-4 and TRBJ1-1; a possible D gene is TRBD1 (5 bases). The length of the CDR3 is 13 residues. Trimming removed 2 bases at V and 2 bases at J, with 6 bases between. The CDR3 DNA is TGTGCCAGCAGTTTACAGGGAAACACTGAAGCTTTCTTT. Amino acid sequence: CASSLQGNTEAFF.

This clone has just a few counts. The chain recombines TRBV5-1 with TRBJ1-1; 8 bases map to TRBD1. The CDR3 is 12 residues long. Germline V gene data show CDR1 as SGHRS and CDR2 as YFSETQ. The trim removed 3 bases at V and 12 bases at J, leaving 7 bases unmatched. The CDR3 DNA reads as TGCGCCAGCAGCTACGGACAGGGTCGAACTTTCTTT. Translating it yields CASSYGQGRTFF.

The V call is TRBV12-3 or TRBV12-4, the J call TRBJ2-2; tentative D call: TRBD2 (5 bases). The CDR3 totals 13 residues. V lost 6 bases and J lost 6, with 11 bases in between. The chain's CDR3 is CASSLASSGELFF. The CDR3 DNA is TGTGCCAGCAGCCTAGCCTCATCCGGGGAGCTGTTTTTT.

This chain connects TRBV3-1 (or the pseudogene TRBV3-2) to TRBJ2-3; unclear D gene. The CDR3 runs 14 residues. The V end was cut by 3 bases, the J end by 1 base, with 8 bases between. Germline assignment: CDR1 LGHDT and CDR2 YNNKEL (reference sequence). CDR3 loop: CASSQYTGTDTQYF. The CDR3 nucleotides are TGTGCCAGCAGCCAGTATACAGGCACAGATACGCAGTATTTT.

This clone was counted only a few times. The V and J genes are TRBV15 and TRBJ1-6; 7 positions agree with TRBD1. Per the germline V gene, CDR1 is LNHNV and CDR2 is YYDKDF (reference sequence). The CDR3 runs 14 residues. V dropped 5 bases and J dropped 7; count of bases not matched to a gene: 5. As DNA, the CDR3 is TGTGCCACCAGCCGGGACAGTTCGAATTCACCCCTCCACTTT. Residues: CATSRDSSNSPLHF.

The CDR3 protein is CASSLGQVYEQYF. The DNA for the CDR3 is TGTGCCAGCAGTTTGGGACAGGTCTACGAGCAGTACTTC. The chain has TRBV6-5 and TRBJ2-7; TRBD1 matches at 8 bases. The germline CDR1 and CDR2 sequences are MNHEY and SVGAGI. Unmatched junction bases numbered 2, after V lost 4 bases and J lost 3 bases. The CDR3 is made up of 13 amino acids.

The J gene is TRBJ1-1, the V gene TRBV19; D possibly corresponds to TRBD1 (6 bases). V lost 5 bases and J lost 1, with 11 bases in between. CDR1 and CDR2 (germline): LNHDA, SQIVND (reference sequence). This CDR3 is 14 amino acids long. The CDR3 reads CASSLTGSNTEAFF. The CDR3 DNA sequence: TGTGCCAGTAGTCTCACAGGGTCGAACACTGAAGCTTTCTTT.

The chain links TRBV11-2 to TRBJ1-2; no reliable D call. The germline CDR1 and CDR2 sequences are SGHAT and FQNNGV. CDR3 length: 13 residues. Trimming left V 5 bases short and J 7 bases short, with 14 bases between. DNA for the CDR3: TGTGCCAGCAGCAGCGCGCCGGGGTCTGGCTACACCTTC. Its protein is CASSSAPGSGYTF.

The chain employs TRBV27 and TRBJ1-2; 8 nucleotides line up with TRBD1. Unmatched junction bases numbered 7, after V lost 6 bases and J lost 7 bases. CDR1 and CDR2 (germline): MNHEY, SMNVEV (reference sequence). The CDR3 runs 13 residues. CDR3 sequence: CASRLTGASGYTF. DNA for the CDR3: TGTGCCAGCAGACTGACAGGGGCTAGTGGCTACACCTTC.

This clone was observed a single time. This sequence joins TRBV3-1 (or the pseudogene TRBV3-2) and TRBJ1-2; 7 positions match TRBD1. V lost 0 bases and J lost 6; bases outside the gene matches: 13. This CDR3 contains 17 residues. From germline, CDR1 is LGHDT and CDR2 YNNKEL (reference sequence). CDR3 residues: CASSQDVLLAGGDGYTF. CDR3 in DNA: TGTGCCAGCAGCCAAGATGTTCTCTTAGCAGGGGGAGATGGCTACACCTTC.

At least ten counts were recorded for this clone. This sequence joins TRBV4-2 and TRBJ1-6; 8 bases fit TRBD1. The CDR3 spans 15 residues. Trimming removed 7 bases from V and 5 bases from J; junction bases left unmatched: 7. Per germline, CDR1 LGHNA and CDR2 YNFKEQ. CDR3 residues: CASNDRGFHNSPLHF. CDR3 nucleotides: TGTGCCAGCAACGACAGGGGATTCCATAATTCACCCCTCCACTTT.

The CDR3 DNA reads as TGTGCCAGCAGTGCATCACAAGCGTCACCCCTCCACTTT. This gives the protein CASSASQASPLHF. V gene TRBV12-3 or TRBV12-4 combines with J gene TRBJ1-6; no clear D gene. The CDR3 has 13 amino acids. The V and J ends lost 5 bases and 10 bases respectively, with 12 bases between them.

The rearrangement links TRBV5-1 to TRBJ1-2; TRBD1 aligns across 7 bases. The CDR3 loop spans 13 amino acids. V shed 6 bases and J 4 bases; nucleotides not matched to a gene: 6. Germline CDR1 and CDR2: SGHRS and YFSETQ. Written as DNA, the CDR3 is TGCGCCAGCACTCCGGGACAGCCCTATGGCTACACCTTC. It codes for CASTPGQPYGYTF.

The chain uses TRBV19 and TRBJ1-5, with D tentatively TRBD1 (5 bases). The CDR3 extends over 16 amino acids. In germline, CDR1 is LNHDA, CDR2 SQIVND (reference sequence). Trimming left V 5 bases short and J 1 base short, with 15 bases between. The CDR3 bases are TGTGCCAGTAGTCGGGGGGATAAGGGGAGCAATCAGCCCCAGCATTTT. Translated: CASSRGDKGSNQPQHF.

The chain couples TRBV28 to TRBJ1-3; TRBD1 matches 7 bases. The CDR3 is made up of 14 amino acids. With 8 bases clipped from V and 7 bases from J, the junction kept 11 bases outside the gene matches. Per germline, CDR1 MDHEN and CDR2 SYDVKM. In DNA form, the CDR3 reads TGTGCCAGCCTCAGACAGGGATCGCGGAACACCATATATTTT. Translating gives CASLRQGSRNTIYF. Complete variable domain (other parts from reference TRBV28 and TRBJ1-3): DVKVTQSSRYLVKRTGEKVFLECVQDMDHENMFWYRQDPGLGLRLIYFSYDVKMKEKGDIPEGYSVSREKKERFSLILESASTNQTSMYLCASLRQGSRNTIYFGEGSWLTVV.

The chain links TRBV6-5 to TRBJ1-2; no clear D gene. V dropped 0 bases and J dropped 4 bases, with 15 bases sitting between them. The CDR3 extends over 16 amino acids. Germline V lookup: CDR1 MNHEY, CDR2 SVGAGI. In DNA form, the CDR3 reads TGTGCCAGCAGTTACTCGATTTCCCAAATTAGCTATGGCTACACCTTC. The encoded protein is CASSYSISQISYGYTF.